These 16 T cell receptor beta chains were all obtained from the same sample, sequenced in a study of beta chain features in type 1 diabetes. Of the isolated RNA, all was reverse transcribed, and so the sequenced material was expressed TCRB transcripts. TCRdb's copy holds only in-frame clones and misses some; the assay was immunoSEQ multiplex PCR. This table has just over 450,000 clones, approximately 31% appearing once. Sequencing was performed on naive CD4+ T cells from blood. All receptors come from a man younger than 35 in good health.

J is TRBJ2-1 and V is TRBV7-2, with 10 bases lining up with TRBD2. This CDR3 comprises 15 residues. J was trimmed by 6 bases and V by 8 bases; bases with no gene match: 10. From germline, CDR1 is SGHTA and CDR2 FQGNSA. The CDR3 coding sequence is TGTGCCAGCGGGGCTAGCGGGAGATTCGCCAATGAGCAGTTCTTC. This gives the protein CASGASGRFANEQFF.

This clone was seen a few times. The rearrangement joins TRBV7-2 to TRBJ2-3; the D gene is possibly TRBD1 (6 bases). The CDR3 has 12 amino acids. Germline V gene sequence: CDR1 SGHTA, CDR2 FQGNSA. V shed 5 bases and J shed 7 bases, with 10 bases lying between them. The CDR3 protein is CASSQGINTQYF. CDR3 DNA: TGTGCCAGCAGCCAGGGGATAAATACGCAGTATTTT.

The genes are TRBV7-3 and TRBJ2-3; 7 bases agree with TRBD1. J was trimmed by 2 bases and V by 4 bases; bases with no gene match: 3. Germline V gives CDR1 SGHTA, CDR2 FQGTGA. This CDR3 region has 14 residues. CDR3 DNA sequence: TGTGCCAGCAGCTCGGGACAGAACACAGATACGCAGTATTTT. This gives the protein CASSSGQNTDTQYF.

The chain is built from TRBV9 and TRBJ1-5; D remains unclear. Trimming shortened V by 0 bases and J by 6 bases, and 10 bases separated the two germline ends. CDR1 is SGDLS, CDR2 YYNGEE, per germline. The CDR3 runs 14 residues. In DNA, the CDR3 is TGTGCCAGCAGCGTAGATGCTCTTGGTCAGCCCCAGCATTTT. Translation gives CASSVDALGQPQHF.

The chain couples TRBV30 to TRBJ2-7; tentative D call: TRBD1 (5 bases). Germline assignment: CDR1 GTSNPN and CDR2 SVGIG (reference sequence). The CDR3 runs to 14 residues. Trimming removed 0 bases from V and 2 bases from J, with 11 bases in between. The CDR3 sequence: CAWSVQVTAYEQYF. The CDR3 bases are TGTGCCTGGAGTGTACAAGTGACAGCCTACGAGCAGTACTTC. The full variable domain, rest sourced from reference TRBV30 and TRBJ2-7, is SQTIHQWPATLVQPVGSPLSLECTVEGTSNPNLYWYRQAAGRGLQLLFYSVGIGQISSEVPQNLSASRPQDRQFILSSKKLLLSDSGFYLCAWSVQVTAYEQYFGPGTRLTVT.

This clone appeared a few times. The chain joins TRBV6-1 to TRBJ2-3; tentative D call: TRBD2 (6 bases). There are 16 residues in the CDR3. The germline CDR1 and CDR2 sequences are MNHNS and SASEGT. The V gene lost 3 bases and the J gene lost 5 bases, with 18 bases spanning the gap. CDR3 in amino acids: CASSDAPGMGGDTQYF. CDR3 DNA: TGTGCCAGCAGTGACGCACCAGGGATGGGAGGAGATACGCAGTATTTT.

The V gene is TRBV30, the J gene TRBJ1-4, with a tentative D call TRBD1 (5 bases). The CDR3 loop spans 14 amino acids. V gave up 0 bases and J gave up 7 bases, with 12 bases separating them. CDR1 GTSNPN and CDR2 SVGIG come from the germline V gene (reference sequence). The CDR3 loop is CAWSVGGKIEKLFF. The CDR3 DNA sequence: TGTGCCTGGAGTGTTGGGGGGAAAATTGAAAAACTGTTTTTT.

The table lists this clone with a few counts. CDR3 nucleotide sequence: TGTGCCAGCTCACGAGAGACAGGGGAGAGGTATGAGCAGTTCTTC. Translated: CASSRETGERYEQFF. The rearrangement uses TRBV18 and TRBJ2-1, with 8 bases identical to TRBD1. Germline V gene sequence: CDR1 KGHSH, CDR2 LQKENI. CDR3 size: 15 residues. The V gene end was trimmed by 4 bases and the J gene end by 8 bases; junction bases not matched to a gene: 10.

This clone was detected only a few times. This chain joins TRBV28 and TRBJ1-2; tentatively, D is TRBD1 (6 bases). In germline, CDR1 is MDHEN, CDR2 SYDVKM. There are 15 residues in the CDR3. The V gene lost 5 bases and the J gene lost 0 bases, with 13 bases spanning the gap. The CDR3: CASSHPDRANYGYTF. The CDR3 DNA is TGTGCCAGCAGTCACCCGGACAGAGCTAACTATGGCTACACCTTC.

The V and J genes are TRBV6-6 and TRBJ2-1; 16 nucleotides match TRBD2. Germline loops: CDR1 MNHNY, CDR2 SVGAGI (reference sequence). The CDR3 runs 15 residues. Trimming took 8 bases from V and 16 from J; bases not matched to a gene: 14. CDR3 loop: CASAPGTSGRVFQFF. CDR3 in DNA: TGTGCCAGCGCCCCAGGGACTAGCGGGAGGGTTTTTCAATTCTTC.

This clone has only one observation. The chain combines TRBV29-1 with TRBJ2-3; TRBD2 might be the D (7 bases). Trimming stripped 3 bases from V and 1 base from J, with 11 bases between. Germline V lookup: CDR1 SQVTM, CDR2 ANQGSEA. The CDR3 spans 14 residues. CDR3 residues: CSVDGGARTDTQYF. The CDR3 DNA reads as TGCAGCGTTGATGGGGGGGCCCGCACAGATACGCAGTATTTT.

This clone was counted between two and nine times. The V and J genes are TRBV9 and TRBJ2-7; 12 bases match TRBD2. The CDR3 has 15 residues. The V gene end was trimmed by 0 bases and the J gene end by 5 bases; junction bases not matched to a gene: 3. Germline loops: CDR1 SGDLS, CDR2 YYNGEE. The CDR3 DNA reads as TGTGCCAGCAGCGTAGGGACTAGCGGGATCGACGAGCAGTACTTC. It specifies CASSVGTSGIDEQYF.

This clone was seen a few times. The J gene is TRBJ2-1, the V gene TRBV9; 15 bases agree with TRBD2. The CDR3 length is 17 residues. The germline V gene encodes CDR1 SGDLS and CDR2 YYNGEE. With V trimmed by 2 bases and J by 8 bases, 8 bases remained unmatched. CDR3 nucleotide sequence: TGTGCCAGCAGCGTGCATGCCGGGACTAGCGGGAGGTATGAGCAGTTCTTC. Translation: CASSVHAGTSGRYEQFF.

This chain joins TRBV5-6 and TRBJ1-2, with 7 bases matching TRBD1. This CDR3 comprises 13 residues. CDR1 and CDR2 from the germline V gene are SGHDT and YYEEEE. J gave up 7 bases and V 0 bases, and 3 bases lay outside the gene matches. The CDR3 is CASSLDRGVGYTF. CDR3 coding DNA: TGTGCCAGCAGCTTGGACAGGGGTGTTGGCTACACCTTC.

The chain has TRBV30 and TRBJ1-1; 7 bases line up with TRBD1. With 5 bases clipped from V and 4 bases from J, the junction kept 10 bases outside the gene matches. Germline assignment: CDR1 GTSNPN and CDR2 SVGIG (reference sequence). The CDR3 is 14 amino acids. CDR3 DNA sequence: TGTGCCTGGCGGACAGGACAGGCGGCCACTGAAGCTTTCTTT. The encoded protein is CAWRTGQAATEAFF.

V gene TRBV18 combines with J gene TRBJ2-1; D not resolved. The CDR3 contains 14 residues. Germline lookup yields CDR1 KGHSH and CDR2 LQKENI. Trimming pared 0 bases from V and 6 bases from J, leaving 9 bases between. Here the CDR3 reads CASSPPAGRNEQFF. The CDR3 coding sequence is TGTGCCAGCTCACCACCGGCAGGCCGCAATGAGCAGTTCTTC.